This T cell receptor (beta chain) stems from a study of blood T cells in healthy people across ages. This CDR3 has 12 amino acids. Looked up from germline, CDR1 is MNHEY and CDR2 is SVGEGT. Notes on this clonotype: A read error may produce the germline difference seen at one junction end.

A second PCR, run for about 7 to 11 cycles, used a sample-barcoded 5' primer plus a J-beta primer mix. TCRdb re-analysed the 5' RACE reads in MiXCR, keeping a single row per CDR3 protein. The sample contains some 700,000 distinct CDR3 sequences, approximately 39% of which appear only once. Sequencing was performed on blood. This receptor was obtained from a woman aged 60-75 years in good health. This chain links TRBV6-2 or TRBV6-3 with TRBJ2-3; D possibly corresponds to TRBD1 (5 bases). As DNA, the CDR3 is TGTGCCAGCAGTTACCCCACAGGTACGCAGTATTTT. As protein: CASSYPTGTQYF.